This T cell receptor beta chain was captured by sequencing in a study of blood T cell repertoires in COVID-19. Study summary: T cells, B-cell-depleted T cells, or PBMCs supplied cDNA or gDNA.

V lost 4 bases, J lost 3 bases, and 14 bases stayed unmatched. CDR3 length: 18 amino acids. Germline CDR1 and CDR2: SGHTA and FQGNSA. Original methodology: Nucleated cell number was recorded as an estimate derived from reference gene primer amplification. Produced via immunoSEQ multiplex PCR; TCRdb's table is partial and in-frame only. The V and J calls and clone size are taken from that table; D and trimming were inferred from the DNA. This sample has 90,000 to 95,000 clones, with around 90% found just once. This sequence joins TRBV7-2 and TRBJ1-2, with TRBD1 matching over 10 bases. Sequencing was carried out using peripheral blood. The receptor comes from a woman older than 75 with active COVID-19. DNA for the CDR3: TGTGCCAGCAGCTCCCTCTGGGGACAGGGGAGGCTCGACTATGGCTACACCTTC. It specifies CASSSLWGQGRLDYGYTF.